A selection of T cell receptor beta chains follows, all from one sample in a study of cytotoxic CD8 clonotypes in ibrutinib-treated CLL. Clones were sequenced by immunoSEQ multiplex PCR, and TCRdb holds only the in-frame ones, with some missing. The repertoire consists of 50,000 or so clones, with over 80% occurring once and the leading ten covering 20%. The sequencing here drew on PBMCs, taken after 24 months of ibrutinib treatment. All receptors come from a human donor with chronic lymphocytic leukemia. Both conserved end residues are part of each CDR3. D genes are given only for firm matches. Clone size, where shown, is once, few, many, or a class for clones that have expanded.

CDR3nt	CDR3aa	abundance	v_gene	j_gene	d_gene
TGCGCCAGCAGCGGGAGGGGGTTACTAGCGGGAGAGGGTAGGGACAATGAGCAGTTCTTC	CASSGRGLLAGEGRDNEQFF	.	TRBV10-2	TRBJ2-1	TRBD2
TGTGCCAGCAGCTTGACTAGCGGGTACAATGAGCAGTTCTTC	CASSLTSGYNEQFF	.	TRBV7-6	TRBJ2-1	TRBD2
TGTGCCAGCTCACCAAGGGCTTTCAGCTCCTACGAGCAGTACTTC	CASSPRAFSSYEQYF	once	TRBV18	TRBJ2-7	.
TGTGCCAGCAGCAATTTTAGCGGGAGCGACTACGAGCAGTACTTC	CASSNFSGSDYEQYF	.	TRBV27	TRBJ2-7	TRBD2
TGCGCCAGCAGCTTGGGATCTCAACTCGGGGAGCTGTTTTTT	CASSLGSQLGELFF	.	TRBV5-1	TRBJ2-2	.
TGTGCCAGCAGGCCTTCCCGTGGGACCCAGTACTTC	CASRPSRGTQYF	.	TRBV28	TRBJ2-5	.
TGTGCCAGCAGCTTAGCGGGGGACAGTGGCTACACCTTC	CASSLAGDSGYTF	.	TRBV7-9	TRBJ1-2	TRBD1
TGTGCCAGCAGCCCTAGCTCGTCGGACGCCTACAATGAGCAGTTCTTC	CASSPSSSDAYNEQFF	.	TRBV4-2	TRBJ2-1	.
TGTGCCAGCAGCTTACCGGGACTAGCGGGGTCCTACGAGCAGTACTTC	CASSLPGLAGSYEQYF	.	TRBV7-8	TRBJ2-7	TRBD2
TGTGCCAGCAGGGCCAAATGGACAGGGGGCCTGAATGAGCAGTTCTTC	CASRAKWTGGLNEQFF	.	TRBV2	TRBJ2-1	TRBD1
TGTGCCTGGAGCGCCGAGAGGTCCTACAATGAGCAGTTCTTC	CAWSAERSYNEQFF	.	TRBV30	TRBJ2-1	.
TGTGCCAGCCGGGACAGGGGCACCTATGGCTACACCTTC	CASRDRGTYGYTF	.	TRBV19	TRBJ1-2	TRBD1
TGTGCCAGCAGCGTAGGGGGTGGACAGACGAACACTGAAGCTTTCTTT	CASSVGGGQTNTEAFF	.	TRBV9	TRBJ1-1	.
TGTGCCTGGAGTAGGGGGGAGGGAGAGACCCAGTACTTC	CAWSRGEGETQYF	once	TRBV30	TRBJ2-5	.
TGTGCCAGCAGTTTATCGGGCGGGACTAGCGGCACAGATACGCAGTATTTT	CASSLSGGTSGTDTQYF	.	TRBV27	TRBJ2-3	TRBD2
TGTGCCAGCACCCGGAGTAAAAGGGGCACAGATACGCAGTATTTT	CASTRSKRGTDTQYF	.	TRBV28	TRBJ2-3	.
TGTGCCAGCAGTGACCCGAAAGAGACCCAGTACTTC	CASSDPKETQYF	few	TRBV2	TRBJ2-5	.
TGTGCCAGCAGGCCTCCGGGACAGGGGAATGAGCAGTTCTTC	CASRPPGQGNEQFF	.	TRBV28	TRBJ2-1	TRBD1
TGTGCCAGCTCCGGTTCCTACGAGCAGTACTTC	CASSGSYEQYF	few	TRBV18	TRBJ2-7	.
TGTGCCAGCAGCCCGTCGGGGGCGGGGATGAACACTGAAGCTTTCTTT	CASSPSGAGMNTEAFF	.	TRBV14	TRBJ1-1	.
TGTGCCAGCAGCTTAACCCTAGCCGATGAGCAGTTCTTC	CASSLTLADEQFF	.	TRBV7-9	TRBJ2-1	.
TGTGCCAGCTCACCCCCCGGGGCTAGCGGGAGTTACGAGCAGTACTTC	CASSPPGASGSYEQYF	.	TRBV18	TRBJ2-7	TRBD2
TGTGCCAGCAGCTTGACAGGGAAAGAGACCCAGTACTTC	CASSLTGKETQYF	.	TRBV5-4	TRBJ2-5	.
TGTGCCAGCAGTTTTTCCCGGGCCAGGGCCACAGATACGCAGTATTTT	CASSFSRARATDTQYF	.	TRBV27	TRBJ2-3	.
TGTGCCAGCAGTCCGGACCGTGTGGGGGCCTACGAGCAGTACTTC	CASSPDRVGAYEQYF	few	TRBV6-5	TRBJ2-7	.
TGTGCCAGCATGACAGCCCCCTCAGGGGGGAAGAGCTTCTTC	CASMTAPSGGKSFF	.	TRBV16	TRBJ1-2	TRBD1
TGCGCCAGCAGCCAAAGAGGGACTTCGGGGGAGACCCAGTACTTC	CASSQRGTSGETQYF	.	TRBV4-3	TRBJ2-5	.
TGTGCCAGCAACCGACAGGGACCTAACACTGAAGCTTTCTTT	CASNRQGPNTEAFF	medium-sized	TRBV27	TRBJ1-1	TRBD1
TGTGCCAGCAGCTTTCGACTAGCGGGAGCAGAGACCCAGTACTTC	CASSFRLAGAETQYF	.	TRBV5-4	TRBJ2-5	TRBD2
TGTGCCAGCAGGCCGGGACAGGGAAATGAAAAACTGTTTTTT	CASRPGQGNEKLFF	.	TRBV28	TRBJ1-4	TRBD1
TGTGCCAGCAGCGTTACAGGGCGCACTGAAGCTTTCTTT	CASSVTGRTEAFF	.	TRBV9	TRBJ1-1	.
TGTGCCAGCAGCTTGGAGGGGGGCTCTAGCGGGCACTACAATGAGCAGTTCTTC	CASSLEGGSSGHYNEQFF	.	TRBV5-6	TRBJ2-1	TRBD2
TGTGCCAGCTCACCAGGGGGCCTCGGGGAGCTGTTTTTT	CASSPGGLGELFF	.	TRBV18	TRBJ2-2	.
TGTGCCAGCAGCCTCTGGCGGGGTGGGGAGACCCAGTACTTC	CASSLWRGGETQYF	.	TRBV27	TRBJ2-5	.
TGTGCCAGCAGTTTATATACTAGTAGCTACGAGCAGTACTTC	CASSLYTSSYEQYF	.	TRBV28	TRBJ2-7	.
TGTGCCAGTGCATCGACAGGGGTCTATGGCTACACCTTC	CASASTGVYGYTF	.	TRBV11-2	TRBJ1-2	TRBD1
TGTGCCAGCAGCTTGAGTGTACAGTCCTCCTACGAGCAGTACTTC	CASSLSVQSSYEQYF	.	TRBV5-5	TRBJ2-7	.
TGCGCCAGCAGCTTGAGCGGCGGTAGCAATCAGCCCCAGCATTTT	CASSLSGGSNQPQHF	.	TRBV5-1	TRBJ1-5	.
TGCGCCAGCAGGTTCAGGGCGAACACTGAAGCTTTCTTT	CASRFRANTEAFF	.	TRBV5-1	TRBJ1-1	.
TGTGCCAGCAGTGACGGACTAGCTAGCACAGATACGCAGTATTTT	CASSDGLASTDTQYF	.	TRBV6-4	TRBJ2-3	TRBD2
TGTGCCAGCAGCGTAGCGCCGAGGACCGGGGAGCTGTTTTTT	CASSVAPRTGELFF	.	TRBV9	TRBJ2-2	.